This T cell receptor (beta chain) was documented in a study of cytomegalovirus exposure and HLA in healthy donors. Points from the study as a whole: Later work associated fewer than 20,000 TCR beta sequences with HLA alleles at 0.05 false discovery rate.

V lost 6 bases to trimming and J lost 3 bases; unmatched junction nucleotides: 7. The germline gives CDR1 SNHLY, CDR2 FYNNEI. The CDR3 length is 15 residues. 60 Vbeta and 13 Jbeta primers were used in PCR. Assay: immunoSEQ multiplex PCR; the TCRdb copy retains only in-frame clones and omits some. In the table there are fewer than 200,000 clones, 80% of which are singletons. In regard to this clone: The antigen remains undetermined.

The chain combines TRBV2 with TRBJ2-2, with 7 positions matching TRBD1. Sequences were obtained from PBMCs. The TCR sequence derives from a man between 18 and 29 years old in good health and CMV-seropositive. In DNA form, the CDR3 reads TGTGCCAGCAGAGCACAGGGGCGATACACCGGGGAGCTGTTTTTT. Translation: CASRAQGRYTGELFF.